This T cell receptor (beta chain) was documented in a study of human T cells and chemical hapten exposure. In the study overall: Researchers reported sensitizing an approximately 2 cm by approximately 2 cm upper inner arm skin site with 2% DPC.

CDR1 and CDR2 from the germline V gene are DFQATT and SNEGSKA (reference sequence). The CDR3 contains 16 residues. The trim removed 3 bases at V and 7 bases at J, leaving 13 bases unmatched. Documented time point: pre-sensitization, week 0. Treatment noted: therapeutic diphenylcyclopropenone sensitization with weekly scalp DPC. Alopecia patients, 18 to 70 years old and DPC-suitable, served as donors. A remark on this clonotype: Its antigen is not identified.

TCRdb fed the RACE reads into MiXCR, producing one record per CDR3 protein. Counted here are around 100,000 distinct CDR3 sequences, 9.5% to 14% occurring once; the ten biggest clones make up under 3.5%. Broader study findings: Having alopecia, the donors may differ immunologically from healthy people.

Specimen: whole blood, collected in connection with sensitization to the hapten diphenylcyclopropenone (DPC). This sequence originates from an older woman with alopecia areata. Some clones in this sample may be carry-over from other donors' samples. J is TRBJ2-1 and V is TRBV20-1; 9 bases align to TRBD2. The CDR3 here is CSARGPNSGGENEQFF. The CDR3 DNA reads as TGCAGTGCTAGGGGTCCTAATAGCGGGGGTGAGAATGAGCAGTTCTTC.